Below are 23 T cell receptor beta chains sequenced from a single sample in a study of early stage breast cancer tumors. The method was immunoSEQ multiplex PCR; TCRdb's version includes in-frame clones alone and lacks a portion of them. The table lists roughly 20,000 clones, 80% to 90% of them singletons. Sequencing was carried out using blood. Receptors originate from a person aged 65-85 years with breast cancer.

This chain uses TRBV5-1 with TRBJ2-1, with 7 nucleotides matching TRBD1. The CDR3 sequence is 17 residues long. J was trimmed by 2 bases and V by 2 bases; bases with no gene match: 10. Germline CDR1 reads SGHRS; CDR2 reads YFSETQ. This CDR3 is CASSLEGDRATYNEQFF. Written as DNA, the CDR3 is TGCGCCAGCAGCTTAGAAGGAGACAGGGCAACCTACAATGAGCAGTTCTTC.

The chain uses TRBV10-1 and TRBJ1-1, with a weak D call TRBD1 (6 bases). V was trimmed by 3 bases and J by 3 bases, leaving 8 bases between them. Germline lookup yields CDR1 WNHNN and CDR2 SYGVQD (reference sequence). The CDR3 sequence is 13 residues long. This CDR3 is CASSEAGDTEAFF. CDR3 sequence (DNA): TGCGCCAGCAGTGAAGCAGGGGACACTGAAGCTTTCTTT.

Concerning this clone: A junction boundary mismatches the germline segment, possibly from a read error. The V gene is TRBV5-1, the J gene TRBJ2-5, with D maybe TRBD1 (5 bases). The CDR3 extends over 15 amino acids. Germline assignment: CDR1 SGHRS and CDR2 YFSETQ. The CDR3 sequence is CASNLVGANQETQYF. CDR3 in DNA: TGCGCCAGCAACTTGGTAGGGGCGAATCAAGAGACCCAGTACTTC. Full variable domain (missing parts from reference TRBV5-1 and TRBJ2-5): KAGVTQTPRYLIKTRGQQVTLSCSPISGHRSVSWYQQTPGQGLQFLFEYFSETQRNKGNFPGRFSGRQFSNSRSEMNVSTLELGDSALYLCASNLVGANQETQYFGPGTRLLVL.

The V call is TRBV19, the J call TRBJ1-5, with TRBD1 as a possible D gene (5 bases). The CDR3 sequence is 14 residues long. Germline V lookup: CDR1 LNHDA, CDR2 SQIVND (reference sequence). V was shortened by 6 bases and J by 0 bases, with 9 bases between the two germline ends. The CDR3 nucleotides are TGTGCCAGTAGGTTGACAGATAGCAATCAGCCCCAGCATTTT. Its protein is CASRLTDSNQPQHF.

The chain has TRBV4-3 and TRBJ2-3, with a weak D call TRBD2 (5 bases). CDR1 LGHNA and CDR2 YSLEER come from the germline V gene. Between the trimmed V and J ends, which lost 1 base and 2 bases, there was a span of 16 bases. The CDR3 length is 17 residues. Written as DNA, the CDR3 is TGCGCCAGCAGCCAAGGGGTCGGCAAGCGGTTCACAGATACGCAGTATTTT. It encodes CASSQGVGKRFTDTQYF.

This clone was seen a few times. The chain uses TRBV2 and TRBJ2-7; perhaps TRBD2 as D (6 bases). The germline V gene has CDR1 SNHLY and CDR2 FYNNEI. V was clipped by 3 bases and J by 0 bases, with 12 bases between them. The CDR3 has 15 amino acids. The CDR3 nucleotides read TGTGCCAGCAGTGAGGGGGGATTAAGCTCCTACGAGCAGTACTTC. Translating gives CASSEGGLSSYEQYF.

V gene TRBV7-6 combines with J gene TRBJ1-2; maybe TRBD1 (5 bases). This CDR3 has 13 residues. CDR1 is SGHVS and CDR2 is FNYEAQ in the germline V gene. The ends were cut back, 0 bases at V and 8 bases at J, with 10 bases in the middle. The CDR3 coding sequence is TGTGCCAGCAGCTTAGCGCCAGGGTCCGGCTACACCTTC. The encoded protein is CASSLAPGSGYTF.

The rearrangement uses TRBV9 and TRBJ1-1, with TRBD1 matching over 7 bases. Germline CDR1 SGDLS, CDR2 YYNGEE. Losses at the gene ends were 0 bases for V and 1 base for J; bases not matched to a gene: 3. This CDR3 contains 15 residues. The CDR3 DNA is TGTGCCAGCAGCGTAGTCGGGACAGAGAACACTGAAGCTTTCTTT. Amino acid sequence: CASSVVGTENTEAFF.

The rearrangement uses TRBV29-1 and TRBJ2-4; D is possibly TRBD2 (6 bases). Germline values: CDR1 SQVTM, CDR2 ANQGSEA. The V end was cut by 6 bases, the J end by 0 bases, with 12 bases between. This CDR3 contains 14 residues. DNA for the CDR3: TGCAGCGTGCGGGACTCCCCAGCCAAAAACATTCAGTACTTC. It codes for CSVRDSPAKNIQYF.

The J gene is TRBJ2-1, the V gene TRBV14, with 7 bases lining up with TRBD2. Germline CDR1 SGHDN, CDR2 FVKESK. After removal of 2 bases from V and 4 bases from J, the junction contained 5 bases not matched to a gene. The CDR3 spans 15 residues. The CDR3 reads CASSQRGDLYNEQFF. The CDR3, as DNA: TGTGCCAGCAGCCAACGGGGGGATTTGTACAATGAGCAGTTCTTC.

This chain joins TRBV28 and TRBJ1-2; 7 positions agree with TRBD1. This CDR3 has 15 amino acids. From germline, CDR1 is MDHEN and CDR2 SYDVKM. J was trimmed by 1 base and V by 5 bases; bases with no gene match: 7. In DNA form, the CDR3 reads TGTGCCAGCAGTCCGCAGGGACAGAATAACTATGGCTACACCTTC. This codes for CASSPQGQNNYGYTF.

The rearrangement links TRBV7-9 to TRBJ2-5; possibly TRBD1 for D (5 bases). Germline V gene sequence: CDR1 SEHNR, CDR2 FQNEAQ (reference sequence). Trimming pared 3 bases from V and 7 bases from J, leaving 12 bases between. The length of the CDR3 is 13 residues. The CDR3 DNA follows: TGTGCCAGCAGCTTTGACAGCAAGGGGACCCAGTACTTC. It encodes CASSFDSKGTQYF. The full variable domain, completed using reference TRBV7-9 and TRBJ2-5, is DTGVSQNPRHKITKRGQNVTFRCDPISEHNRLYWYRQTLGQGPEFLTYFQNEAQLEKSRLLSDRFSAERPKGSFSTLEIQRTEQGDSAMYLCASSFDSKGTQYFGPGTRLLVL.

Written as DNA, the CDR3 is TGTGCCAGCAGCCCGACAGGGGGCATCTACAATGAGCAGTTCTTC. It codes for CASSPTGGIYNEQFF. The rearrangement joins TRBV5-8 to TRBJ2-1, with 10 bases aligning to TRBD1. Trimming removed 4 bases from V and 3 bases from J; junction bases left unmatched: 4. The CDR3 sequence is 15 residues long. Per the germline V gene, CDR1 is SGHTS and CDR2 is YDEGEE.

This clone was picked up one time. CDR3 bases: TGTGCCAGCAGACCCGGGACAGCCCTCGCCTACGAGCAGTACTTC. It codes for CASRPGTALAYEQYF. The chain links TRBV5-4 to TRBJ2-7; 7 bases align to TRBD1. The germline V gene encodes CDR1 SGHNT and CDR2 YYREEE (reference sequence). This CDR3 is built from 15 residues. Losses at the gene ends were 5 bases for V and 2 bases for J; bases not matched to a gene: 10. Looking up the rest from reference TRBV5-4 and TRBJ2-7 gives the full variable domain: ETGVTQSPTHLIKTRGQQVTLRCSSQSGHNTVSWYQQALGQGPQFIFQYYREEENGRGNFPPRFSGLQFPNYSSELNVNALELDDSALYLCASRPGTALAYEQYFGPGTRLTVT.

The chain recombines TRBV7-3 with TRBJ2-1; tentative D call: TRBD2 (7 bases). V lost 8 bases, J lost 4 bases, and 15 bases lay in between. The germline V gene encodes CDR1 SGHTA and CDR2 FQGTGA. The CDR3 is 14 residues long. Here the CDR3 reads CASASRGGYNEQFF. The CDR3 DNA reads TGTGCCAGCGCCTCGAGGGGGGGTTACAATGAGCAGTTCTTC. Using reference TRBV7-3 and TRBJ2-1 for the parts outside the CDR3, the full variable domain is GAGVSQTPSNKVTEKGKYVELRCDPISGHTALYWYRQSLGQGPEFLIYFQGTGAADDSGLPNDRFFAVRPEGSVSTLKIQRTERGDSAVYLCASASRGGYNEQFFGPGTRLTVL.

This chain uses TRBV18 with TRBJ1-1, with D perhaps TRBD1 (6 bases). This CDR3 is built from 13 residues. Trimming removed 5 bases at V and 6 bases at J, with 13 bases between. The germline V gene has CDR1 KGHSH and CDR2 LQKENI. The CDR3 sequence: CASSRTDPPEAFF. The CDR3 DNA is TGTGCCAGCTCAAGGACAGACCCACCTGAAGCTTTCTTT.

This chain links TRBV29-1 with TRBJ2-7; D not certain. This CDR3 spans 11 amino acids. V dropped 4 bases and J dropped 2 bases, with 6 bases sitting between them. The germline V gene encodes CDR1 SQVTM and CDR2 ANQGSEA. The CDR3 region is CSVVYTYEQYF. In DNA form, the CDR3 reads TGCAGCGTTGTATATACCTACGAGCAGTACTTC.

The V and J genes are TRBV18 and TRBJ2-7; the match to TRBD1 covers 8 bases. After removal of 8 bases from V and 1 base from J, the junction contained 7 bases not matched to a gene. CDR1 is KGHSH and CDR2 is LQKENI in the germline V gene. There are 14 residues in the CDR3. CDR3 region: CASHPGGASYEQYF. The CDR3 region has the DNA TGTGCCAGCCACCCAGGGGGCGCGTCCTACGAGCAGTACTTC.

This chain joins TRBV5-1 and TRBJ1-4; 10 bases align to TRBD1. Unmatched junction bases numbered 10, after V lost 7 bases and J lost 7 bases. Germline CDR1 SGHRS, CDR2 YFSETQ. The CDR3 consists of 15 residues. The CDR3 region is CASRTSGTGVEKLFF. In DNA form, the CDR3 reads TGCGCCAGCCGAACTTCCGGGACAGGGGTTGAAAAACTGTTTTTT. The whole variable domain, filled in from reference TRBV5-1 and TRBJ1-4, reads KAGVTQTPRYLIKTRGQQVTLSCSPISGHRSVSWYQQTPGQGLQFLFEYFSETQRNKGNFPGRFSGRQFSNSRSEMNVSTLELGDSALYLCASRTSGTGVEKLFFGSGTQLSVL.

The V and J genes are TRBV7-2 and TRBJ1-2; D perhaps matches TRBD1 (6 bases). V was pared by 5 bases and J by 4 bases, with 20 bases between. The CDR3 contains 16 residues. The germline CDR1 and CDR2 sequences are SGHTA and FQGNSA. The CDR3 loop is CASSLDGQNKAYGYTF. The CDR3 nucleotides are TGTGCCAGCAGCCTAGACGGACAGAACAAAGCCTATGGCTACACCTTC.

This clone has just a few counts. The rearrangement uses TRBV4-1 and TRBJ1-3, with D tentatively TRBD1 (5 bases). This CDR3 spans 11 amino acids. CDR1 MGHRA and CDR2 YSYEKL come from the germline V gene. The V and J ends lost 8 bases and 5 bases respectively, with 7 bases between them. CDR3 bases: TGCGCCAGCGGACAAAGAAACACCATATATTTT. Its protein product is CASGQRNTIYF.

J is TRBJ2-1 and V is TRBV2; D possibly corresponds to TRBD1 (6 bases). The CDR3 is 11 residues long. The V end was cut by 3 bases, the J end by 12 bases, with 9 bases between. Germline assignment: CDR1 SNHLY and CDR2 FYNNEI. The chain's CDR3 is CASSDRGGQFF. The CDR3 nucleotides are TGTGCCAGCAGTGACAGGGGTGGGCAGTTCTTC. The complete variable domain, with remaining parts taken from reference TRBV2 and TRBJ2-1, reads EPEVTQTPSHQVTQMGQEVILRCVPISNHLYFYWYRQILGQKVEFLVSFYNNEISEKSEIFDDQFSVERPDGSNFTLKIRSTKLEDSAMYFCASSDRGGQFFGPGTRLTVL.

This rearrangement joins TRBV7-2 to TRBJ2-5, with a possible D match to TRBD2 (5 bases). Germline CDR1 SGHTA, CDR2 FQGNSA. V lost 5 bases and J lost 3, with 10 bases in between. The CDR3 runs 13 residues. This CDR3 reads CASSGLGEETQYF. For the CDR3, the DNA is TGTGCCAGCAGCGGTCTCGGGGAAGAGACCCAGTACTTC.